What follows describes a single T cell receptor (beta chain). Its target is not known. Use of 60 Vbeta and 13 Jbeta primers characterized the PCR. This table comes from immunoSEQ multiplex PCR, and its TCRdb copy is limited to in-frame clones, with some not included. The table has some 99,000 clones, roughly two thirds seen once. Each donor's status was that of a healthy bone marrow donor. This specimen comes from a study of cytomegalovirus exposure and HLA in healthy donors. As for the study in general: Ancestry clustering placed 70% to 90% of some 400 genotyped donors in the Caucasian-associated cluster.

V dropped 1 base and J dropped 7 bases, with 11 bases sitting between them. CDR3 size: 13 residues. Germline V gives CDR1 SGHRS, CDR2 YFSETQ. Study observations and caveats: Apart from CMV serostatus, no immune exposure information was available. Several top significant clusters appeared, in a later analysis, to be linked to common viral pathogens.

The sequenced sample was PBMCs. The chain has TRBV5-1 and TRBJ2-5, with D maybe TRBD2 (5 bases). This receptor was taken from a female donor in good health and CMV-seronegative. CDR3 loop: CASSLPSKGTQYF. The CDR3 DNA sequence: TGCGCCAGCAGCTTGCCTAGCAAGGGGACCCAGTACTTC. Drawing the rest from reference TRBV5-1 and TRBJ2-5, the complete variable domain is KAGVTQTPRYLIKTRGQQVTLSCSPISGHRSVSWYQQTPGQGLQFLFEYFSETQRNKGNFPGRFSGRQFSNSRSEMNVSTLELGDSALYLCASSLPSKGTQYFGPGTRLLVL.